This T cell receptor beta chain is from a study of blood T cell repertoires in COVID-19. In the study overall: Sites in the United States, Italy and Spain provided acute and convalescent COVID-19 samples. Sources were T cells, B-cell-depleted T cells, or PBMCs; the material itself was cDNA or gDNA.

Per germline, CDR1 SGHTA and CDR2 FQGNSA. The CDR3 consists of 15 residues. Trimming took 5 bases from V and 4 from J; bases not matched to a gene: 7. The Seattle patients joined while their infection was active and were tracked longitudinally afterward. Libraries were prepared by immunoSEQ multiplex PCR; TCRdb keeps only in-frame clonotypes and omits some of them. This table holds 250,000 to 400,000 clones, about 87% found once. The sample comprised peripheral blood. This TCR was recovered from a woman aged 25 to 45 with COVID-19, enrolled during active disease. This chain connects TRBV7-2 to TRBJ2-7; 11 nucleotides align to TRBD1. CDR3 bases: TGTGCCAGCAGCGCGTACCGGGACAGGGGGTACGAGCAGTACTTC. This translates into CASSAYRDRGYEQYF.